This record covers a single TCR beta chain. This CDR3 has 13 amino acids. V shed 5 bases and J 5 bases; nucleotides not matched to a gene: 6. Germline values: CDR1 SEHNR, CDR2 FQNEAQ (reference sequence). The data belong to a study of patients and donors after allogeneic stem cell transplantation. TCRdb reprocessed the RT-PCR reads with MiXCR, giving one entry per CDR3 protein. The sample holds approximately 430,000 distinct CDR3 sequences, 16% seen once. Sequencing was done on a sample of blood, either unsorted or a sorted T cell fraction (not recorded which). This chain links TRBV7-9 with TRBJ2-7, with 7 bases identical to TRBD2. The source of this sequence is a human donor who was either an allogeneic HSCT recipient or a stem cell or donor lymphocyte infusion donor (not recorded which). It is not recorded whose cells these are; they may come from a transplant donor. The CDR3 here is CASSLLGGNEQYF. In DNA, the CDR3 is TGTGCCAGCAGCCTTCTGGGGGGGAACGAGCAGTACTTC.